The next 25 T cell receptor beta chains were all read from a single sample in a study of shared clonotypes between healthy human individuals. TCRdb's table, derived via immunoSEQ multiplex PCR, lists solely in-frame clones and lacks some. The sample holds around 1.1 million clones, 70% to 80% seen once. The sample comprised memory CD4+ T cells from PBMCs. Specified subset: CD45RA-negative fraction. The receptor source for this set is a man younger than 35 in good health. Some clones in this sample may be carry-over from other donors' samples.

The chain is built from TRBV28 and TRBJ2-7; TRBD2 is a possible D gene (6 bases). The germline V gene has CDR1 MDHEN and CDR2 SYDVKM. The CDR3 is made up of 12 amino acids. V lost 5 bases and J 9 bases, leaving 14 bases between the germline ends. The CDR3 reads CASSRDSPRQYF. The CDR3 DNA reads as TGTGCCAGCAGTCGGGACTCTCCTAGGCAGTACTTC. Full variable domain (outside the CDR3, taken from reference TRBV28 and TRBJ2-7): DVKVTQSSRYLVKRTGEKVFLECVQDMDHENMFWYRQDPGLGLRLIYFSYDVKMKEKGDIPEGYSVSREKKERFSLILESASTNQTSMYLCASSRDSPRQYFGPGTRLTVT.

The CDR3 coding sequence is TGTGCCAGCGGGGTAGCGCAGGCTTCAGATACGCAGTATTTT. It is translated as CASGVAQASDTQYF. The gene calls are TRBV9 and TRBJ2-3; possible D gene TRBD2, 5 bases. Trimming took off 7 bases at V and 4 bases at J, with 16 bases between the two ends. CDR3 length equals 14 residues. Germline V lookup: CDR1 SGDLS, CDR2 YYNGEE.

There are many counts of this clone. This chain uses TRBV18 with TRBJ1-3; 7 bases are shared with TRBD1. Germline V gene sequence: CDR1 KGHSH, CDR2 LQKENI. This CDR3 spans 15 amino acids. Trimming removed 4 bases from V and 1 base from J; junction bases left unmatched: 4. CDR3 amino acids: CASSRTTGSGNTIYF. The CDR3 DNA reads as TGTGCCAGCTCACGAACGACAGGGTCTGGAAACACCATATATTTT.

This chain uses TRBV7-3 with TRBJ2-2; TRBD2 is a possible D gene (5 bases). The CDR3 is made up of 14 amino acids. The germline V gene has CDR1 SGHTA and CDR2 FQGTGA. V lost 7 bases and J 0 bases, leaving 9 bases between the germline ends. This chain's CDR3 is CASTPDSNTGELFF. The CDR3 DNA follows: TGTGCCAGCACCCCGGACTCGAACACCGGGGAGCTGTTTTTT.

The DNA for the CDR3 is TGTGCCAGCAGTTGGAGTAGCTATGGCTACACCTTC. Residues: CASSWSSYGYTF. This chain connects TRBV7-2 to TRBJ1-2; no firm D call. Germline V gene lookup returns CDR1 SGHTA and CDR2 FQGNSA. There are 12 residues in the CDR3. V lost 6 bases, J lost 4 bases, and 9 bases lay in between.

This chain connects TRBV15 to TRBJ2-7; 11 nucleotides align to TRBD1. V was clipped by 3 bases and J by 6 bases; unmatched bases: 7. Germline assignment: CDR1 LNHNV and CDR2 YYDKDF (reference sequence). There are 15 residues in the CDR3. CDR3 residues: CATSRGTGGSLEQYF. In DNA, the CDR3 is TGTGCCACCAGCAGGGGGACAGGGGGATCCCTCGAGCAGTACTTC.

This clone showed up just once. This chain joins TRBV6-5 and TRBJ1-3; a weak D match, TRBD1 (5 bases). This CDR3 comprises 14 residues. In germline, CDR1 is MNHEY, CDR2 SVGAGI. Between the trimmed V and J ends, which lost 7 bases and 0 bases, there was a span of 10 bases. CDR3 sequence reads: CASTLRGSGNTIYF. The CDR3 region has the DNA TGTGCCAGCACCTTAAGGGGCTCTGGAAACACCATATATTTT.

The chain employs TRBV6-5 and TRBJ2-1, with D possibly TRBD2 on 5 matching bases. The ends were cut back, 0 bases at V and 6 bases at J, with 9 bases in the middle. The CDR3 runs to 14 residues. Germline loops: CDR1 MNHEY, CDR2 SVGAGI. CDR3 region: CASSYSRTFNEQFF. Here the CDR3 DNA reads TGTGCCAGCAGTTACTCGAGGACTTTCAATGAGCAGTTCTTC.

The genes are TRBV7-9 and TRBJ2-2; 12 bases map to TRBD2. Germline CDR1 SEHNR, CDR2 FQNEAQ (reference sequence). The junction had 2 bases not matched to a gene; V was cut back by 2 bases and J by 4 bases. The CDR3 contains 16 residues. CDR3 residues: CASSLRTSGVTGELFF. CDR3 DNA: TGTGCCAGCAGCTTAAGGACTAGCGGGGTCACCGGGGAGCTGTTTTTT.

The V gene is TRBV4-1, the J gene TRBJ2-7; 9 positions agree with TRBD1. Trimming removed 2 bases from V and 6 bases from J; junction bases left unmatched: 8. Germline V CDR1 and CDR2: MGHRA, YSYEKL. The CDR3 runs 15 residues. The DNA for the CDR3 is TGCGCCAGCAGCCAACCCACCGGGACAGGGATCGAGCAGTACTTC. This gives the protein CASSQPTGTGIEQYF.

The chain uses TRBV2 and TRBJ1-1; weak D call: TRBD1 (6 bases). This CDR3 region has 15 residues. The germline V and J ends were trimmed by 4 bases and 6 bases, with 18 bases remaining between them. Germline V gene lookup returns CDR1 SNHLY and CDR2 FYNNEI. CDR3 coding DNA: TGTGCCAGCAGTGTCGGGCAGGGGAGGTTCGCTGAAGCTTTCTTT. Its translation: CASSVGQGRFAEAFF.

The chain employs TRBV6-5 and TRBJ1-1; no definite D call. The CDR3 runs 13 residues. Trimming removed 2 bases from V and 0 bases from J, with 4 bases in between. Germline assignment: CDR1 MNHEY and CDR2 SVGAGI. This CDR3 is CASSYAMNTEAFF. The CDR3 nucleotides read TGTGCCAGCAGTTACGCCATGAACACTGAAGCTTTCTTT.

The chain is built from TRBV7-3 and TRBJ2-1; D is possibly TRBD2 (6 bases). The ends were cut back, 5 bases at V and 5 bases at J, with 10 bases in the middle. The CDR3 has 13 amino acids. Germline V gene sequence: CDR1 SGHTA, CDR2 FQGTGA. CDR3 DNA: TGTGCCAGCAGCCTCCTAGCGAACAATGAGCAGTTCTTC. Protein: CASSLLANNEQFF.

The chain is built from TRBV5-5 and TRBJ2-7, with 9 positions matching TRBD1. CDR3 length: 15 amino acids. Germline V gene data show CDR1 as SGHKS and CDR2 as YYEKEE (reference sequence). V lost 3 bases, J lost 4 bases, and 8 bases stayed unmatched. The CDR3 reads CASSSDRDRAYEQYF. CDR3 nucleotide sequence: TGTGCCAGCAGCTCCGATCGGGACAGGGCATACGAGCAGTACTTC.

This clone was detected a few times. This chain links TRBV7-9 with TRBJ1-1; D is unclear. CDR1 is SEHNR, CDR2 FQNEAQ, per germline (reference sequence). The germline V and J ends were trimmed by 3 bases and 1 base, with 3 bases remaining between them. The CDR3 length is 12 residues. CDR3 protein: CASSFENTEAFF. DNA of the CDR3: TGTGCCAGCAGCTTCGAGAACACTGAAGCTTTCTTT.

On this clone: A clone one base away is much larger, so this may be a read error. The V and J genes are TRBV6-1 and TRBJ1-1; a possible D gene is TRBD1 (5 bases). Germline assignment: CDR1 MNHNS and CDR2 SASEGT. This CDR3 contains 13 residues. CDR3 nucleotide sequence: TGTGCCAGCAGGGACACGGGAGGCACTGAAGCTTCCTTT. Protein: CASRDTGGTEASF.

The chain combines TRBV4-2 with TRBJ2-2; the D gene is possibly TRBD2 (6 bases). CDR3 size: 14 residues. Trimming took off 1 base at V and 8 bases at J, with 11 bases between the two ends. The germline gives CDR1 LGHNA, CDR2 YNFKEQ. The CDR3 region has the DNA TGTGCCAGCAGCCAAGTGCGGGGTACGGGGGAGCTGTTTTTT. Amino acids: CASSQVRGTGELFF.

The table lists this clone with a few counts. The rearrangement joins TRBV5-1 to TRBJ2-7; weak D call: TRBD1 (5 bases). V was clipped by 3 bases and J by 11 bases, with 21 bases between them. Germline assignment: CDR1 SGHRS and CDR2 YFSETQ. The CDR3 contains 14 residues. The CDR3 here is CASSSGQGEELEYF. The DNA of the CDR3 is TGCGCCAGCAGCTCGGGTCAGGGCGAGGAGTTGGAGTACTTC.

The rearrangement joins TRBV7-2 to TRBJ1-4; 7 nucleotides align to TRBD1. V dropped 3 bases and J dropped 7; count of bases not matched to a gene: 8. The CDR3 is 15 residues long. The germline CDR1 and CDR2 sequences are SGHTA and FQGNSA. CDR3 in DNA: TGTGCCAGCAGCTTTCAGACAGGGCGGGGTGAAAAACTGTTTTTT. Amino acids: CASSFQTGRGEKLFF.

The chain has TRBV7-3 and TRBJ2-3, with 7 bases lining up with TRBD2. There are 14 residues in the CDR3. V lost 5 bases to trimming and J lost 9 bases; unmatched junction nucleotides: 11. The germline gives CDR1 SGHTA, CDR2 FQGTGA. CDR3: CASSPHVDGGTQYF. The CDR3 DNA is TGTGCCAGCAGCCCACACGTAGACGGGGGGACGCAGTATTTT.

In its sample, this clone was seen a few times. The chain links TRBV7-8 to TRBJ1-5, with a possible D match to TRBD1 (6 bases). Germline V CDR1 and CDR2: SGHVS, FQNEAQ. This CDR3 contains 17 residues. V lost 4 bases and J 0 bases, leaving 16 bases between the germline ends. CDR3: CASSSGRGYISNQPQHF. CDR3 in DNA: TGTGCCAGCAGCTCCGGTAGGGGGTATATTAGCAATCAGCCCCAGCATTTT.

The V and J genes are TRBV7-9 and TRBJ2-2; TRBD2 matches at 7 bases. The CDR3 length is 14 residues. Trimming cost V 4 bases and J 7 bases; bases outside gene matches: 6. Germline values: CDR1 SEHNR, CDR2 FQNEAQ (reference sequence). In DNA, the CDR3 is TGTGCCAGCAGCTGGCGGGAGCCCCACGGGGAGCTGTTTTTT. It specifies CASSWREPHGELFF.

In its sample, this clone was seen once. The rearrangement links TRBV5-1 to TRBJ1-4; tentatively, D is TRBD1 (5 bases). Germline V gene lookup returns CDR1 SGHRS and CDR2 YFSETQ. The CDR3 covers 14 residues. V was cut by 6 bases and J by 8 bases, with 17 bases left in between. The CDR3 bases are TGCGCCAGCACCCCCCCGGGGGGGGAGGAAAAACTGTTTTTT. The encoded protein is CASTPPGGEEKLFF.

J is TRBJ1-4 and V is TRBV7-9; the match to TRBD1 covers 7 bases. Looked up from germline, CDR1 is SEHNR and CDR2 is FQNEAQ (reference sequence). The trim removed 4 bases at V and 5 bases at J, leaving 16 bases unmatched. The CDR3 is 18 amino acids. CDR3 sequence: CASSSARLRTGDNEKLFF. The CDR3 region has the DNA TGTGCCAGCAGCTCCGCCCGCTTACGGACAGGAGACAATGAAAAACTGTTTTTT.

This clone was detected only a few times. This chain joins TRBV7-3 and TRBJ1-1, with D possibly matching TRBD1 (6 bases). The germline gives CDR1 SGHTA, CDR2 FQGTGA. The CDR3 is made up of 13 amino acids. V was cut by 5 bases and J by 1 base, with 8 bases left in between. The CDR3 loop is CASSTGQNTEAFF. The CDR3 region has the DNA TGTGCCAGCAGCACGGGACAGAACACTGAAGCTTTCTTT.